One sample yielded the 20 T cell receptor beta chains listed below, sequenced in a study of T cells in Graves' hyperthyroidism and ophthalmopathy. Amplification targeted TCR beta CDR3 regions from RNA transcripts. The TCR CDR3 was amplified in a first-round RT-PCR using the HTBI primer set. MiXCR, run by TCRdb on the multiplex PCR reads, gives a single entry per CDR3 protein. The sample has over 200,000 distinct CDR3 sequences; roughly a sixth are singletons. The sample comprised blood. The source is a man aged 45-65 years with Graves' hyperthyroidism.

The chain employs TRBV7-9 and TRBJ1-6; D unresolved. Looked up from germline, CDR1 is SEHNR and CDR2 is FQNEAQ (reference sequence). V lost 11 bases and J lost 7, with 15 bases in between. This CDR3 comprises 13 residues. The CDR3 loop is CAAREGSNSPLHF. As DNA, the CDR3 is TGTGCCGCCCGGGAGGGATCCAATTCACCCCTCCACTTT.

As DNA, the CDR3 is TGTGCCAGCAGCCAAGCGGAGGGGAACTATGGCTACACCTTC. As protein: CASSQAEGNYGYTF. The V gene is TRBV3-1, the J gene TRBJ1-2; maybe TRBD1 (5 bases). The germline CDR1 and CDR2 sequences are LGHDT and YNNKEL (reference sequence). There are 14 residues in the CDR3. Between the trimmed V and J ends, which lost 1 base and 2 bases, there was a span of 8 bases.

This clonotype was counted at least ten times. This chain connects TRBV5-1 to TRBJ1-1, with 10 positions matching TRBD1. J lost 0 bases, V lost 4 bases, and 6 bases had no gene match. The germline CDR1 and CDR2 sequences are SGHRS and YFSETQ. There are 16 residues in the CDR3. The CDR3 bases are TGCGCCAGCAGCCGAACGACAGGGGGCATGAACACTGAAGCTTTCTTT. This gives the protein CASSRTTGGMNTEAFF.

This clonotype has just a few counts. The chain links TRBV6-1 to TRBJ2-5; TRBD1 agrees at 8 bases. Germline values: CDR1 MNHNS, CDR2 SASEGT. The CDR3 consists of 14 residues. With V trimmed by 1 base and J by 6 bases, 4 bases remained unmatched. This CDR3 reads CASSEGTGIKTQYF. For the CDR3, the DNA is TGTGCCAGCAGTGAAGGGACAGGGATTAAGACCCAGTACTTC.

This clonotype came up many times. The DNA is left out, because the CDR3 cannot be placed on it with certainty; the CDR3 is given as TCRdb lists it. The CDR3 is CASSSSGGSSPLHF. The chain employs TRBV12-3 or TRBV12-4 and TRBJ1-6; the D call TRBD1 from the table was never checked on the DNA. The CDR3 length equals 14 residues, ends included.

This clonotype was recorded many times. V is TRBV28 and J is TRBJ1-1, with 7 bases aligning to TRBD1. V was clipped by 4 bases and J by 1 base; unmatched bases: 3. The V gene's germline CDR1 is MDHEN and CDR2 SYDVKM. This CDR3 has 14 residues. The CDR3 sequence is CASSSTGSNTEAFF. The DNA of the CDR3 is TGTGCCAGCAGTTCGACAGGGTCGAACACTGAAGCTTTCTTT.

This clonotype was detected many times. The V gene is TRBV20-1, the J gene TRBJ2-1; the D call may be TRBD1 or TRBD2 (5 bases each). CDR1 is DFQATT, CDR2 SNEGSKA, per germline (reference sequence). V lost 5 bases and J 6 bases, leaving 20 bases between the germline ends. The CDR3 totals 15 residues. CDR3 bases: TGCAGTGCTTTGACAACCGGGACCGGAGGCAATGAGCAGTTCTTC. It codes for CSALTTGTGGNEQFF.

This clonotype was found many times. The chain recombines TRBV10-3 with TRBJ2-7; TRBD2 aligns across 11 bases. CDR3 length: 15 amino acids. J gave up 3 bases and V 2 bases, and 3 bases lay outside the gene matches. Germline-derived CDR1 and CDR2 are ENHRY and SYGVKD. The CDR3 loop is CAISEGTSGLYEQYF. The CDR3 bases are TGTGCCATCAGTGAGGGGACTAGCGGTCTCTACGAGCAGTACTTC.

This chain joins TRBV10-3 and TRBJ1-2, with TRBD1 matching over 9 bases. This CDR3 contains 12 residues. Losses at the gene ends were 10 bases for V and 8 bases for J; bases not matched to a gene: 8. The germline V gene has CDR1 ENHRY and CDR2 SYGVKD. The CDR3 region is CASGRQGEGYTF. CDR3 coding DNA: TGTGCCAGCGGAAGACAGGGGGAAGGCTACACCTTC.

The chain uses TRBV3-1 and TRBJ2-7; D may match TRBD1 or TRBD2 (7 bases each). V was clipped by 3 bases and J by 2 bases, with 23 bases between them. There are 18 residues in the CDR3. Germline CDR1 LGHDT, CDR2 YNNKEL (reference sequence). CDR3 sequence reads: CASSQGSGGGGRTYEQYF. The DNA of the CDR3 is TGTGCCAGCAGCCAGGGGTCAGGGGGGGGCGGCCGGACCTACGAGCAGTACTTC.

This clonotype was seen only a few times. This chain uses TRBV20-1 with TRBJ2-3; 7 bases are shared with TRBD2. The length of the CDR3 is 16 residues. V trimming: 3 bases; J trimming: 0 bases; junction bases outside the gene matches: 9. Germline CDR1 is DFQATT and CDR2 is SNEGSKA (reference sequence). The CDR3 sequence is CSASSRREPSTDTQYF. Written as DNA, the CDR3 is TGCAGTGCTAGCTCCCGGCGGGAGCCTAGCACAGATACGCAGTATTTT.

This clonotype was detected ten times or more. The chain uses TRBV6-1 and TRBJ2-1, with 7 bases identical to TRBD2. V was clipped by 5 bases and J by 7 bases; unmatched bases: 14. The germline V gene has CDR1 MNHNS and CDR2 SASEGT. This CDR3 is 16 amino acids long. CDR3 residues: CASSTIPGTMANEQFF. The CDR3 region has the DNA TGTGCCAGCAGTACTATACCCGGGACTATGGCGAATGAGCAGTTCTTC.

The chain carries TRBV2 and TRBJ1-1, with 9 bases lining up with TRBD1. Germline V gives CDR1 SNHLY, CDR2 FYNNEI. The CDR3 consists of 16 residues. Trimming took 6 bases from V and 0 from J; bases not matched to a gene: 8. The CDR3 loop is CASRHRGRGMNTEAFF. CDR3 nucleotides: TGTGCCAGCAGACACAGGGGGCGGGGGATGAACACTGAAGCTTTCTTT.

The table lists this clonotype with many counts. The V call is TRBV29-1, the J call TRBJ2-3; D unclear. The V gene's germline CDR1 is SQVTM and CDR2 ANQGSEA. CDR3 length: 15 amino acids. With 7 bases removed from V and 0 bases from J, the gap between germline ends came to 17 bases. The CDR3 here is CSATPGGGSTDTQYF. The CDR3 coding sequence is TGCAGCGCTACCCCCGGCGGCGGAAGCACAGATACGCAGTATTTT.

This clonotype was observed at least ten times. V and J are TRBV27 and TRBJ2-1, with TRBD2 matching 7 bases. The CDR3 loop spans 16 amino acids. Germline trimming cut 6 bases from V and 6 bases from J; bases unmatched to any gene: 14. Germline V gene lookup returns CDR1 MNHEY and CDR2 SMNVEV (reference sequence). The CDR3 DNA follows: TGTGCCAGCAGGTTTATAGCGGTAGGGAGGGGCAATGAGCAGTTCTTC. Its protein product is CASRFIAVGRGNEQFF.

This clonotype was seen ten or more times. The genes are TRBV20-1 and TRBJ2-5; D is unclear. Germline CDR1 is DFQATT and CDR2 is SNEGSKA (reference sequence). V gave up 1 base and J gave up 4 bases, with 10 bases separating them. The CDR3 has 13 residues. As DNA, the CDR3 is TGCAGTGCTAGAGGTATCCTTGGAGAGACCCAGTACTTC. This translates into CSARGILGETQYF.

This clonotype was observed a few times. A much bigger clone sits one base away, suggesting this may be a read error. This sequence joins TRBV7-7 and TRBJ2-1, with 8 bases matching TRBD2. The CDR3 has 13 residues. Germline lookup yields CDR1 SSHAT and CDR2 FNYEAQ (reference sequence). In nucleotides, the CDR3 is TGTGCTGGCAGCTTAGCGGGGCACAATGAGCAGTTCTTC. Translating gives CAGSLAGHNEQFF.

In this sample, this clonotype turned up many times. CDR3 region: CASSLSPTDTEAFF. In DNA form, the CDR3 reads TGTGCCAGCAGTTTGTCCCCGACGGACACTGAAGCTTTCTTT. The rearrangement joins TRBV12-3 or TRBV12-4 to TRBJ1-1; D gene unclear. The CDR3 length is 14 residues. The germline V and J ends were trimmed by 3 bases and 3 bases, with 11 bases remaining between them.

This clonotype showed up just a few times. The CDR3 sequence is CASSEENFGGNEQFF. DNA of the CDR3: TGTGCCAGCAGTGAGGAAAATTTCGGGGGCAATGAGCAGTTCTTC. The chain has TRBV2 and TRBJ2-1; possible D gene TRBD2, 6 bases. The CDR3 covers 15 residues. Germline CDR1 SNHLY, CDR2 FYNNEI. V was clipped by 3 bases and J by 6 bases, with 15 bases between them.

The J gene is TRBJ2-3, the V gene TRBV28; possible D gene TRBD2, 6 bases. Germline CDR1 is MDHEN and CDR2 is SYDVKM. V was trimmed by 5 bases and J by 3 bases, leaving 15 bases between them. The CDR3 contains 15 residues. CDR3 coding DNA: TGTGCCAGCAGTCCGGAGGAGGGCCAAACAGATACGCAGTATTTT. Protein sequence: CASSPEEGQTDTQYF. The full variable domain, completed using reference TRBV28 and TRBJ2-3, is DVKVTQSSRYLVKRTGEKVFLECVQDMDHENMFWYRQDPGLGLRLIYFSYDVKMKEKGDIPEGYSVSREKKERFSLILESASTNQTSMYLCASSPEEGQTDTQYFGPGTRLTVL.